This entry features one TCR beta chain sequence. Its matching antigen is unknown. This entry is derived from a study of blood T cells in healthy people across ages. The study recruited healthy Caucasian donors from Russia who were aged about 6 to 90. The CDR3 covers 16 residues. V was shortened by 1 base and J by 5 bases, with 17 bases between the two germline ends. CDR1 is SGHAT, CDR2 FQNNGV, per germline. The study's findings and limits: Strong correlation was found linking TCR beta diversity to naive T cell percentage.

Primed by a sample-barcoded 5' primer and a J-beta primer mix, a second PCR proceeded for about 7 to 11 cycles. TCRdb re-derived calls from the 5' RACE reads in MiXCR, one entry per CDR3 protein. The data show 1.5 million to 2 million distinct CDR3 sequences, 49% seen once. The chain combines TRBV11-2 with TRBJ2-5; D possibly corresponds to TRBD1 (5 bases). Material: blood. This TCR was recovered from a woman aged 40 to 50 in good health. The CDR3 coding sequence is TGTGCCAGCAGCTTAGTTGTGGTGGGGCCCGGGGAGACCCAGTACTTC. Translation: CASSLVVVGPGETQYF.